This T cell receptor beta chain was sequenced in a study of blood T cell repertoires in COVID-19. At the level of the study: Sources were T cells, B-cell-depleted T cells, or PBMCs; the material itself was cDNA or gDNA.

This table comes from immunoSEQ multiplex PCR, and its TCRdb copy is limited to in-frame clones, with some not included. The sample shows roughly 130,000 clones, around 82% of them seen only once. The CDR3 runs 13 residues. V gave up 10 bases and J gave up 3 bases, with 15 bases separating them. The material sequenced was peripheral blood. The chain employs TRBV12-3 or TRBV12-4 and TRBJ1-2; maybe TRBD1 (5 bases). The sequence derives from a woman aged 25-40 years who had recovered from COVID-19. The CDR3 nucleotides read TGTGCCACCACCAGGGATCGTGACTATGGCTACACCTTC. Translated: CATTRDRDYGYTF.